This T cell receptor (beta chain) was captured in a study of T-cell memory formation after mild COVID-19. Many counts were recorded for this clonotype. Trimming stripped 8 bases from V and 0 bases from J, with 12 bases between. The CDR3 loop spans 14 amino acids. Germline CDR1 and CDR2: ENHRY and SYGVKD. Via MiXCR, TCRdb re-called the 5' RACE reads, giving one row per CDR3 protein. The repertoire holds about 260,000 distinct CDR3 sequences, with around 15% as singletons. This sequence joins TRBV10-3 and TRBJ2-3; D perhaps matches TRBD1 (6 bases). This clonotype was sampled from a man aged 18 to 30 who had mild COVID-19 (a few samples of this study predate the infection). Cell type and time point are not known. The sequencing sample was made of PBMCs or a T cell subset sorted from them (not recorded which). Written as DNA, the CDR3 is TGTGCCATCTCCAGGGGAAGGAGCACAGATACGCAGTATTTT. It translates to CAISRGRSTDTQYF.